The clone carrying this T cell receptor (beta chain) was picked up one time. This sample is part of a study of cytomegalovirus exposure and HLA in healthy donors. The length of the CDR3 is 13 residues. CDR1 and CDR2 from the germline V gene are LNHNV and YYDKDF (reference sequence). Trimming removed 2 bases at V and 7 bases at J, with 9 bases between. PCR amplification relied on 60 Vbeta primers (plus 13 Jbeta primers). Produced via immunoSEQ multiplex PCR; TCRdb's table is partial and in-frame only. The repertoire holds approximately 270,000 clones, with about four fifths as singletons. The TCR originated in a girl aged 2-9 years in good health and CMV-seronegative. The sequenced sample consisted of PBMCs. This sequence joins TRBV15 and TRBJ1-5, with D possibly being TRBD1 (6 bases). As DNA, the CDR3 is TGTGCCACCAGCAGACCGGGACAACAGCCCCAGCATTTT. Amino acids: CATSRPGQQPQHF.